This section outlines one TCR beta chain sequence together with its context. Its antigen is currently unknown. This sample is part of a study of T cell repertoires in ileal Crohn's disease. The overall study: Thiopurines (approximately 10) or anti-TNF agents (approximately 20) were given postoperatively to about half. Whole-study findings and limits: Clonality above 26.8% at surgery always came with endoscopic recurrence.

Only in-frame clones appear in the TCRdb table, and some are missing; sequencing was by immunoSEQ multiplex PCR. The table shows thousands of clones, with about 80% occurring only once. CDR1 is MDHEN and CDR2 is SYDVKM in the germline V gene. The CDR3 spans 15 residues. V lost 6 bases and J lost 8, with 22 bases in between. Adults with ileal or ileocolonic Crohn's disease and an indication for resection were eligible. The specimen sequenced was ileal tissue. The genes are TRBV28 and TRBJ1-1, with D possibly matching TRBD1 (5 bases). The receptor comes from an adult with Crohn's disease. The CDR3 protein is CASRSHSGGELEAFF. The CDR3 nucleotides read TGTGCCAGCAGGTCCCATTCCGGGGGGGAACTAGAAGCTTTCTTT.